The 5 T cell receptor beta chains listed next were all sequenced from one sample in a study of graft-versus-host responses after intestinal transplantation. These TCRs' antigens remain unknown. The table came from immunoSEQ multiplex PCR; TCRdb's copy has only in-frame clones and leaves some out. The data hold more than 85,000 clones, with roughly 90% observed a single time. The sequencing used unstimulated CD8+ T cells sorted from spleen or lymph node cells, collected before transplant. These receptors all come from a human donor who was the organ donor for an intestinal transplant.

Points on this clone: Other DNA sequences in this specimen translate into the identical CDR3. The V gene is TRBV21-1, the J gene TRBJ2-1; the listed D gene, TRBD2, was not tested against the DNA. TRBV21-1 constitutes a pseudogene. This CDR3 is 18 amino acids long. This CDR3 reads CASSKVTSGSSSYNEQFF. DNA for the CDR3: TGTGCCAGCAGCAAAGTGACTAGCGGGTCGAGCTCCTACAATGAGCAGTTCTTC.

The chain has TRBV27 and TRBJ2-3, with TRBD1 matching over 8 bases. Germline V gene lookup returns CDR1 MNHEY and CDR2 SMNVEV (reference sequence). This CDR3 comprises 14 residues. V shed 5 bases, J shed 14 bases, and the junction held 15 bases outside the gene matches. CDR3 in amino acids: CASSLLPDRVDVYF. CDR3 in DNA: TGTGCCAGCAGTCTCCTCCCGGACAGGGTGGATGTGTATTTT.

The chain is built from TRBV4-1 and TRBJ1-1; a possible D gene is TRBD1 (5 bases). The CDR3 has 15 amino acids. The V and J ends lost 4 bases and 8 bases respectively, with 20 bases between them. The V gene's germline CDR1 is MGHRA and CDR2 YSYEKL. CDR3 protein: CASSREILGPSEAFF. CDR3 DNA sequence: TGCGCCAGCAGCCGGGAAATTCTGGGGCCGTCGGAAGCTTTCTTT.

The chain uses TRBV7-3 and TRBJ1-2; 8 nucleotides align to TRBD1. The CDR3 totals 14 residues. Germline CDR1 and CDR2: SGHTA and FQGTGA. V lost 5 bases and J lost 4; bases outside the gene matches: 6. The CDR3 nucleotides read TGTGCCAGCAGCATAGGGGGACAGGCCTATGGCTACACCTTC. Translating it yields CASSIGGQAYGYTF.

This clone has a single count. The V call is TRBV6-5, the J call TRBJ2-4; 11 nucleotides align to TRBD2. V was pared by 0 bases and J by 9 bases, with 7 bases of the junction left unmatched. Germline V gene sequence: CDR1 MNHEY, CDR2 SVGAGI. The CDR3 runs 16 residues. This CDR3 is CASSYSPSGGRGIQYF. CDR3 DNA: TGTGCCAGCAGTTACTCCCCTAGCGGGGGGCGGGGCATTCAGTACTTC.